The rows below give T cell receptor beta chains drawn from one sample of a study of vaccination effects on CD4 cells after COVID-19. Only in-frame clones appear in the TCRdb table, and some are missing; sequencing was by immunoSEQ multiplex PCR. The top ten clones hold approximately 26% of a sample with roughly 20,000 clones, more than 65% of them seen once. These receptors are not linked to any known antigen. The specimen was CD4+ T cells from PBMCs cultured with HCoV-NL63 spike peptides, collected before COVID-19 vaccination. These TCRs come from a human donor who received a COVID-19 vaccine. CDR3s include the opening cysteine and the closing phenylalanine or tryptophan. Fields, in order: clone size, V gene, J gene, D gene, CDR3 protein, CDR3 DNA. A D gene is named only where the DNA matches it firmly. Clone sizes are given selectively: once, few, many, or a class where the clone is expanded.

.,TRBV2,TRBJ1-1,.,CASSGPRQTEAFF,TGTGCCAGCAGTGGGCCACGACAGACTGAAGCTTTCTTT
.,TRBV27,TRBJ2-3,.,CASSLRTTFSTDTQYF,TGTGCCAGCAGTTTACGGACAACTTTTAGCACAGATACGCAGTATTTT
once,TRBV28,TRBJ2-6,TRBD1,CASSFGTASGANVLTF,TGTGCCAGCAGTTTCGGGACAGCCTCTGGGGCCAACGTCCTGACTTTC
.,TRBV20-1,TRBJ1-1,.,CSASRGLLPTEAFF,TGCAGTGCTAGTAGAGGCCTTCTCCCCACTGAAGCTTTCTTT
.,TRBV14,TRBJ2-1,TRBD2,CASSPATMLAGSYNEQFF,TGTGCCAGCAGCCCTGCAACAATGCTAGCGGGAAGTTACAATGAGCAGTTCTTC
.,TRBV12-3/TRBV12-4,TRBJ2-7,.,CASSLWGSEQYF,TGTGCCAGCAGTTTATGGGGGAGCGAGCAGTACTTC
.,TRBV4-1,TRBJ1-1,.,CASSQRVLGLTEAFF,TGCGCCAGCAGCCAGCGGGTGTTAGGGCTCACTGAAGCTTTCTTT
.,TRBV19,TRBJ1-5,.,CASSMGPKRNQPQHF,TGTGCCAGTAGTATGGGTCCCAAACGCAATCAGCCCCAGCATTTT
.,TRBV6-2/TRBV6-3,TRBJ2-4,TRBD1,CASSYTRTGKNIQYF,TGTGCCAGCAGTTACACCCGGACAGGCAAAAACATTCAGTACTTC
few,TRBV2,TRBJ2-1,.,CASSPLAVTYNEQFF,TGTGCCAGCAGTCCGCTAGCCGTAACCTACAATGAGCAGTTCTTC
.,TRBV9,TRBJ1-1,.,CASSSKWGGNTEAFF,TGTGCCAGCAGCTCAAAGTGGGGGGGTAACACTGAAGCTTTCTTT
.,TRBV11-2,TRBJ2-7,.,CASSLDSASASYF,TGTGCCAGCAGCTTAGATTCTGCTTCCGCCTCGTACTTC
once,TRBV18,TRBJ2-2,.,CASSPGPTGELFF,TGTGCCAGCTCACCAGGGCCCACCGGGGAGCTGTTTTTT
.,TRBV21-1,TRBJ1-2,.,CASSKGRGLGYTF,TGTGCCAGCAGCAAAGGCAGGGGTTTGGGCTACACCTTC
.,TRBV10-3,TRBJ2-5,.,CAISEGQQETQYF,TGTGCCATCAGTGAGGGTCAACAGGAGACCCAGTACTTC
once,TRBV5-6,TRBJ1-2,.,CASRLTGWGYTF,TGTGCCAGCAGACTAACAGGTTGGGGCTACACCTTC
.,TRBV29-1,TRBJ2-1,.,CSVDFGYSYNEQFF,TGCAGCGTTGACTTTGGGTACTCCTACAATGAGCAGTTCTTC
few,TRBV7-2,TRBJ2-7,TRBD1,CASSPRQGSHEQYF,TGTGCCAGCAGCCCGCGACAGGGGAGCCACGAGCAGTACTTC
few,TRBV19,TRBJ1-2,.,CASSAGGYTF,TGTGCCAGTAGTGCTGGTGGCTACACCTTC
few,TRBV27,TRBJ1-5,TRBD1,CASSPDRGRRYSNQPQHF,TGTGCCAGCAGCCCCGACAGGGGGCGGAGGTATAGCAATCAGCCCCAGCATTTT
.,TRBV19,TRBJ2-6,TRBD1,CASSSMGQGSANVLTF,TGTGCCAGTAGTAGTATGGGACAGGGGTCAGCCAACGTCCTGACTTTC
.,TRBV19,TRBJ2-3,.,CASSIGGAQDTQYF,TGTGCCAGTAGTATAGGAGGGGCGCAAGATACGCAGTATTTT
.,TRBV21-1,TRBJ2-2,.,CASHNPSAGVPLGGELFF,TGTGCCAGCCATAACCCTTCAGCAGGGGTTCCCTTGGGCGGGGAGCTGTTTTTT
.,TRBV5-1,TRBJ1-2,TRBD1,CASSLTGEFNYGYTF,TGCGCCAGCAGCTTAACAGGGGAATTCAACTATGGCTACACCTTC
.,TRBV18,TRBJ1-4,TRBD1,CASSPDRGQGLFF,TGTGCCAGCTCACCCGACAGGGGTCAGGGGCTGTTTTTT
.,TRBV6-5,TRBJ1-1,.,CASSYSLIDGGNGAFF,TGTGCCAGCAGTTACTCTTTGATTGACGGGGGAAATGGGGCTTTCTTT
.,TRBV7-2,TRBJ2-3,TRBD1,CASSPQGQGGTDTQYF,TGTGCCAGCAGCCCCCAGGGACAGGGGGGGACAGATACGCAGTATTTT
.,TRBV19,TRBJ2-1,TRBD2,CASSPRGGEQFF,TGTGCCAGTAGTCCTCGGGGGGGTGAGCAGTTCTTC
.,TRBV25-1,TRBJ2-7,TRBD2,CASSELSSGSENEQYF,TGTGCCAGCAGTGAATTGTCTAGCGGGAGTGAGAACGAGCAGTACTTC
.,TRBV24-1,TRBJ1-2,TRBD1,CATSQTGVYGYTF,TGTGCCACCAGCCAAACAGGGGTCTATGGCTACACCTTC
.,TRBV6-1,TRBJ2-7,TRBD1,CASSEYIGTGRSQGAWYEQYF,TGTGCCAGCAGTGAATATATAGGGACAGGTCGCTCGCAGGGGGCTTGGTACGAGCAGTACTTC
.,TRBV27,TRBJ2-2,TRBD2,CASSLASGRARTGELFF,TGTGCCAGCAGTTTGGCTAGCGGGAGGGCCCGAACCGGGGAGCTGTTTTTT
.,TRBV2,TRBJ2-1,.,CASTRAGTGFGGEQFF,TGTGCCAGCACCAGAGCGGGGACAGGTTTTGGGGGTGAGCAGTTCTTC
.,TRBV2,TRBJ2-5,.,CASSLDYGTQYF,TGTGCCAGCAGTCTAGATTATGGGACCCAGTACTTC
.,TRBV11-3,TRBJ2-2,.,CASSLEIWPEGLGELFF,TGTGCCAGCAGCTTAGAAATCTGGCCTGAGGGTCTCGGGGAGCTGTTTTTT
.,TRBV12-3/TRBV12-4,TRBJ1-2,.,CASSPGFYGYTF,TGTGCCAGCAGCCCAGGTTTCTATGGCTACACCTTC
.,TRBV7-3,TRBJ1-1,.,CASSLFTNTEAFF,TGTGCCAGCAGCTTATTTACGAACACTGAAGCTTTCTTT
.,TRBV27,TRBJ1-6,TRBD1,CASSLRTGLGSPLHF,TGTGCCAGCAGTTTACGGACAGGTTTAGGATCACCCCTCCACTTT
.,TRBV28,TRBJ1-4,.,CASSLGGARGEKLFF,TGTGCCAGCAGTTTGGGGGGGGCGCGGGGTGAAAAACTGTTTTTT
few,TRBV6-6,TRBJ1-6,.,CASSYQGSGSPLHF,TGTGCCAGCAGTTACCAGGGGAGTGGTTCACCCCTCCACTTT
.,TRBV4-1,TRBJ2-3,TRBD1,CASSQEGRGFSDTQYF,TGCGCCAGCAGCCAAGAAGGCAGGGGGTTTTCAGATACGCAGTATTTT
.,TRBV7-3,TRBJ2-5,TRBD2,CASSSQPTSGGLVTQYF,TGTGCCAGCAGCTCCCAGCCTACTAGCGGGGGGTTGGTGACCCAGTACTTC
once,TRBV19,TRBJ2-6,.,CASGHSGANVLTF,TGTGCCAGTGGACACTCTGGGGCCAACGTCCTGACTTTC
.,TRBV9,TRBJ1-3,.,CASSAELSGNTIYF,TGTGCCAGCAGCGCAGAGCTCTCTGGAAACACCATATATTTT
.,TRBV28,TRBJ2-3,.,CASSLQGESDTQYF,TGTGCCAGCAGTTTGCAAGGGGAATCAGATACGCAGTATTTT
.,TRBV6-2/TRBV6-3,TRBJ1-4,.,CASSSRLGGEKLFF,TGTGCCAGCAGTTCCAGGCTCGGGGGGGAAAAACTGTTTTTT
.,TRBV5-1,TRBJ2-1,.,CASSLVGGHWDNEQFF,TGCGCCAGCAGCTTGGTCGGCGGGCACTGGGACAATGAGCAGTTCTTC
.,TRBV6-9,TRBJ1-4,TRBD1,CASSYSGTGGRVANEKLFF,TGTGCCAGCAGTTATTCGGGGACAGGGGGAAGGGTAGCTAATGAAAAACTGTTTTTT
.,TRBV30,TRBJ2-3,.,CAWSVLDSVTDTQYF,TGTGCCTGGAGTGTACTGGATTCGGTCACAGATACGCAGTATTTT
.,TRBV7-9,TRBJ1-6,.,CATAGWEKNNSPLHF,TGTGCCACCGCAGGGTGGGAGAAGAATAATTCACCCCTCCACTTT
.,TRBV18,TRBJ2-1,TRBD2,CASSPRPAGGRSEGDEQFF,TGTGCCAGCTCACCACGCCCAGCGGGAGGGCGTAGTGAGGGCGATGAGCAGTTCTTC
once,TRBV20-1,TRBJ2-1,TRBD2,CSASRLAGYNEQFF,TGCAGTGCAAGTCGACTAGCGGGTTACAATGAGCAGTTCTTC
.,TRBV6-5,TRBJ1-2,.,CASSYSIRQAAGYTF,TGTGCCAGCAGTTACTCGATTCGCCAGGCAGCTGGCTACACCTTC